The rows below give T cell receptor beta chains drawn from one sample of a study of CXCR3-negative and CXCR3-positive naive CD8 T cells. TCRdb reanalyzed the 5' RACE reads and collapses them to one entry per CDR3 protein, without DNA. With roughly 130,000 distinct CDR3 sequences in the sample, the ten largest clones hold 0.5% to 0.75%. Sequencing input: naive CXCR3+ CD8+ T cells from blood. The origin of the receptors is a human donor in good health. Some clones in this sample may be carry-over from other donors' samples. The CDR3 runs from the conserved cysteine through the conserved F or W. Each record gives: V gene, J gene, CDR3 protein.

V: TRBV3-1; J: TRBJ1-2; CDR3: CASSKGQGADYGYTF
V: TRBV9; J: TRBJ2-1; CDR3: CASSVAGTSYNEQFF
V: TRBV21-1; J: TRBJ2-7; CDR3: CASSKVPRGRDYEQYF
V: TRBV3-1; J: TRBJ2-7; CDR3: CASSWTSGRIYEQYF
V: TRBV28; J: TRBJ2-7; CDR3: CASSLPGTGNYEQYF
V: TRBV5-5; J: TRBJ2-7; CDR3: CASSLKARYEQYF
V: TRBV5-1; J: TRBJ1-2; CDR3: CASSLVPGQVDGYTF
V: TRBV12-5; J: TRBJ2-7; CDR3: CASQGEYLYDEQYF
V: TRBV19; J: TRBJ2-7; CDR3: CASRLTGSSYEQYF
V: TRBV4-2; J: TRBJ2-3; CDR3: CASSQDLAGVPGTDTQYF
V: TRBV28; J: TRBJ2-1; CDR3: CASSLRAGEGNEQFF
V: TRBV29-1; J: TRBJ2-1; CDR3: CSARVGPNEQFF
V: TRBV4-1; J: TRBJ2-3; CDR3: CASSPGGASTGKDSRDTQYF
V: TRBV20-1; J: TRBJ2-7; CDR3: CSAATSGYEQYF
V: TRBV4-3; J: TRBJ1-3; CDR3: CASSQGSGSGNTIYF
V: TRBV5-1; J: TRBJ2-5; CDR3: CASSLDLQETQYF